The 4 T cell receptor beta chains reported below all come from one sample, sequenced in a study of T-cell memory formation after mild COVID-19 (dated by TCRdb to the early 2020s). Libraries were constructed by 5' RACE. TCRdb lists the instrument as Illumina NovaSeq 6000. The public reads were quality trimmed at Q25 with fastp and then assembled into clones with MiXCR by TCRdb, keeping productive beta chains. CDR3 protein sequences are deduplicated, and each keeps its most common genes and DNA. The sample table lists around 390,000 distinct CDR3 sequences, 15% to 20% of them with a count of one. Clones ranked in the top ten supply 20% to 25% of the sample. Sequenced sample: PBMCs or a T cell subset sorted from them (not recorded which). These receptors were taken from a man younger than 35 who had mild COVID-19 (a few samples of this study predate the infection). The sample titles of this study are shuffled in the database, so cell type and time point are left out; the donor was told from shared clones.

This clonotype was recorded a few times. V usage is TRBV5-4 and J usage is TRBJ2-1; 14 bases fit TRBD2. V lost 3 bases to trimming and J lost 7 bases; unmatched junction nucleotides: 9. This CDR3 is 17 amino acids long. Germline CDR1 and CDR2: SGHNT and YYREEE (reference sequence). Here the CDR3 DNA reads TGTGCCAGCAGCTCCCATAAGACTAGCGGGGGGGATAATGAGCAGTTCTTC. It is translated as CASSSHKTSGGDNEQFF.

Ten or more counts support this clonotype. The chain joins TRBV6-5 to TRBJ1-6; D is perhaps TRBD1 (6 bases). The V gene's germline CDR1 is MNHEY and CDR2 SVGAGI. The CDR3 length is 16 residues. Trimming took 7 bases from V and 10 from J, leaving 23 bases between them. The CDR3 coding sequence is TGTGCCAGCACCCCCGCCGGGACCTGGGGACAATCACCCCTCCACTTT. Translation: CASTPAGTWGQSPLHF.

There are a few counts of this clonotype. The chain links TRBV7-6 to TRBJ2-3; D is undetermined. The V end lost 5 bases, the J end lost 1 base, and 13 bases lay between the germline ends. This CDR3 spans 15 amino acids. Germline assignment: CDR1 SGHVS and CDR2 FNYEAQ. DNA of the CDR3: TGTGCCAGCAGCGCCGTGGAGCCCGGCACAGATACGCAGTATTTT. Translated: CASSAVEPGTDTQYF. The whole variable domain, remainder taken from reference TRBV7-6 and TRBJ2-3, is GAGVSQSPRYKVTKRGQDVALRCDPISGHVSLYWYRQALGQGPEFLTYFNYEAQQDKSGLPNDRFSAERPEGSISTLTIQRTEQRDSAMYRCASSAVEPGTDTQYFGPGTRLTVL.

V and J are TRBV5-1 and TRBJ1-4; D gene uncertain. The CDR3 totals 15 residues. Germline V gives CDR1 SGHRS, CDR2 YFSETQ. Trimming took 1 base from V and 5 from J, leaving 12 bases between them. CDR3: CASSLSEPENEKLFF. CDR3 in DNA: TGCGCCAGCAGCTTGTCGGAGCCGGAGAATGAAAAACTGTTTTTT.